Presented here are 18 T cell receptor beta chains from one specimen sequenced in a study of T cells in localized non-small cell lung cancer. Produced via immunoSEQ multiplex PCR; TCRdb's table is partial and in-frame only. The sample carries approximately 21,000 clones, around 90% recorded once. Sequenced material: peripheral blood mononuclear cells, taken before any cancer treatment. The source of these receptors is a male donor at least 60 years old with stage II lung adenocarcinoma.

The chain uses TRBV7-9 and TRBJ2-2; TRBD2 matches 9 bases. With 3 bases clipped from V and 1 base from J, the junction kept 3 bases outside the gene matches. There are 16 residues in the CDR3. Looked up from germline, CDR1 is SEHNR and CDR2 is FQNEAQ (reference sequence). The chain's CDR3 is CASSFTSGLNTGELFF. The CDR3 DNA reads as TGTGCCAGCAGCTTTACTAGCGGGCTGAACACCGGGGAGCTGTTTTTT.

The J gene is TRBJ2-3, the V gene TRBV5-1; 16 bases agree with TRBD2. The J segment lost 7 bases and the V segment lost 4 bases, leaving 6 bases of the junction unmatched. The CDR3 length is 16 residues. CDR1 is SGHRS, CDR2 YFSETQ, per germline. The CDR3 coding sequence is TGCGCCAGCAGCCCGGGACTAGCGGGAGGGCCGAATACGCAGTATTTT. It translates to CASSPGLAGGPNTQYF.

This chain links TRBV5-4 with TRBJ2-3, with D uncertain. The CDR3 loop spans 16 amino acids. Germline CDR1 is SGHNT and CDR2 is YYREEE (reference sequence). V was shortened by 5 bases and J by 3 bases, with 19 bases between the two germline ends. Written as DNA, the CDR3 is TGTGCCAGCAGTCTACCATCCAGAGGAGTGACAGATACGCAGTATTTT. This translates into CASSLPSRGVTDTQYF. The whole variable domain, filled in from reference TRBV5-4 and TRBJ2-3, reads ETGVTQSPTHLIKTRGQQVTLRCSSQSGHNTVSWYQQALGQGPQFIFQYYREEENGRGNFPPRFSGLQFPNYSSELNVNALELDDSALYLCASSLPSRGVTDTQYFGPGTRLTVL.

The genes are TRBV9 and TRBJ2-5; D not certain. The V gene's germline CDR1 is SGDLS and CDR2 YYNGEE. The CDR3 length is 14 residues. Between the trimmed V and J ends, which lost 0 bases and 1 base, there was a span of 7 bases. CDR3 loop: CASSVGARQETQYF. In DNA form, the CDR3 reads TGTGCCAGCAGCGTAGGGGCTCGCCAAGAGACCCAGTACTTC.

V and J are TRBV18 and TRBJ2-7, with D uncertain. This CDR3 contains 15 residues. V gave up 0 bases and J gave up 0 bases, with 9 bases separating them. Germline assignment: CDR1 KGHSH and CDR2 LQKENI. The CDR3 loop is CASSPPVTSSYEQYF. CDR3 DNA: TGTGCCAGCTCACCACCCGTAACCAGCTCCTACGAGCAGTACTTC.

This clone was seen once. The V and J genes are TRBV7-2 and TRBJ2-1, with 10 nucleotides matching TRBD2. V lost 5 bases and J lost 4; bases outside the gene matches: 5. The CDR3 length is 15 residues. Germline assignment: CDR1 SGHTA and CDR2 FQGNSA. CDR3 loop: CASSTQTSGYNEQFF. Here the CDR3 DNA reads TGTGCCAGCAGCACACAGACTAGCGGGTACAATGAGCAGTTCTTC.

This chain uses TRBV7-9 with TRBJ2-3; D uncertain. CDR3 length: 14 amino acids. Trimming removed 2 bases at V and 8 bases at J, with 14 bases between. Germline V gene lookup returns CDR1 SEHNR and CDR2 FQNEAQ (reference sequence). CDR3 sequence reads: CASSLSQAPGTQYF. Written as DNA, the CDR3 is TGTGCCAGCAGCTTATCTCAGGCCCCGGGTACGCAGTATTTT.

The chain recombines TRBV9 with TRBJ2-7; TRBD1 or TRBD2 may be the D gene (5 bases each). The germline V gene has CDR1 SGDLS and CDR2 YYNGEE. The V end lost 3 bases, the J end lost 4 bases, and 17 bases lay between the germline ends. The CDR3 spans 15 residues. The CDR3 DNA is TGTGCCAGCAGCGCTTCCGGGACCGTGATGTACGAGCAGTACTTC. Residues: CASSASGTVMYEQYF.

The table lists this clone with a few counts. The rearrangement links TRBV5-1 to TRBJ2-5; D remains unclear. Germline V gene data show CDR1 as SGHRS and CDR2 as YFSETQ. The ends were cut back, 0 bases at V and 2 bases at J, with 5 bases in the middle. The CDR3 is 13 residues long. In nucleotides, the CDR3 is TGCGCCAGCAGCTTGGGGCGGCAAGAGACCCAGTACTTC. Encoded protein: CASSLGRQETQYF. Variable domain in full (rest from reference TRBV5-1 and TRBJ2-5): KAGVTQTPRYLIKTRGQQVTLSCSPISGHRSVSWYQQTPGQGLQFLFEYFSETQRNKGNFPGRFSGRQFSNSRSEMNVSTLELGDSALYLCASSLGRQETQYFGPGTRLLVL.

The chain recombines TRBV29-1 with TRBJ2-3; TRBD1 aligns across 7 bases. The CDR3 contains 14 residues. CDR1 and CDR2 (germline): SQVTM, ANQGSEA. J gave up 6 bases and V 8 bases, and 14 bases lay outside the gene matches. In DNA form, the CDR3 reads TGCAGCTTCCAGACAGGGATTCTACGGGATACGCAGTATTTT. Translating it yields CSFQTGILRDTQYF.

The V gene is TRBV7-2, the J gene TRBJ2-5, with D unresolved. V gave up 1 base and J gave up 4 bases, with 16 bases separating them. Per the germline V gene, CDR1 is SGHTA and CDR2 is FQGNSA. The CDR3 is made up of 16 amino acids. CDR3 sequence (DNA): TGTGCCAGCAGCTTAGGGGTAGCCTCTTGGGGAGAGACCCAGTACTTC. This sequence encodes CASSLGVASWGETQYF.

The chain employs TRBV7-3 and TRBJ1-1, with 7 bases fitting TRBD1. V trimming: 1 base; J trimming: 8 bases; junction bases outside the gene matches: 10. This CDR3 comprises 15 residues. The germline V gene encodes CDR1 SGHTA and CDR2 FQGTGA. CDR3 loop: CASSLSHGTAREAFF. The CDR3 bases are TGTGCCAGCAGCTTAAGCCACGGGACAGCTAGGGAAGCTTTCTTT. Supplemented by reference TRBV7-3 and TRBJ1-1, the full variable domain reads GAGVSQTPSNKVTEKGKYVELRCDPISGHTALYWYRQSLGQGPEFLIYFQGTGAADDSGLPNDRFFAVRPEGSVSTLKIQRTERGDSAVYLCASSLSHGTAREAFFGQGTRLTVV.

The sample holds a few counts of this clone. The rearrangement joins TRBV7-9 to TRBJ2-2; D remains ambiguous. Trimming pared 2 bases from V and 7 bases from J, leaving 2 bases between. Germline CDR1 reads SEHNR; CDR2 reads FQNEAQ (reference sequence). CDR3 length: 11 amino acids. CDR3 sequence reads: CASSLNGELFF. CDR3 coding DNA: TGTGCCAGCAGCTTAAACGGGGAGCTGTTTTTT.

This clone was seen a few times. CDR3: CASSPPDTRTSHEQFF. CDR3 nucleotide sequence: TGTGCCAGCAGCCCCCCGGACACCCGGACTAGCCATGAGCAGTTCTTC. The V gene is TRBV5-5, the J gene TRBJ2-1; 8 nucleotides match TRBD2. V was clipped by 4 bases and J by 8 bases; unmatched bases: 14. Germline assignment: CDR1 SGHKS and CDR2 YYEKEE (reference sequence). CDR3 size: 16 residues.

This chain uses TRBV7-8 with TRBJ2-6; no definite D call. This CDR3 has 14 amino acids. Germline V gene lookup returns CDR1 SGHVS and CDR2 FQNEAQ. V was cut by 9 bases and J by 2 bases, with 11 bases left in between. The CDR3: CASSRSTGANVLTF. The CDR3 region has the DNA TGTGCCAGTTCTCGGAGCACTGGGGCCAACGTCCTGACTTTC. Full variable domain (rest looked up from reference TRBV7-8 and TRBJ2-6): GAGVSQSPRYKVAKRGQDVALRCDPISGHVSLFWYQQALGQGPEFLTYFQNEAQLDKSGLPSDRFFAERPEGSVSTLKIQRTQQEDSAVYLCASSRSTGANVLTFGAGSRLTVL.

The gene calls are TRBV10-3 and TRBJ2-3, with D possibly TRBD2 on 5 matching bases. The length of the CDR3 is 14 residues. Trimming took 6 bases from V and 3 from J, leaving 13 bases between them. The germline V gene encodes CDR1 ENHRY and CDR2 SYGVKD. In DNA form, the CDR3 reads TGTGCCATCAGGACCCTTTCGGGGACAGATACGCAGTATTTT. Protein sequence: CAIRTLSGTDTQYF.

J is TRBJ2-5 and V is TRBV6-1; the match to TRBD1 covers 8 bases. Trimming took 4 bases from V and 3 from J; bases not matched to a gene: 4. Germline lookup yields CDR1 MNHNS and CDR2 SASEGT. This CDR3 has 14 amino acids. CDR3 DNA sequence: TGTGCCAGCAGTGTACAGGACAGGGAAGAGACCCAGTACTTC. Its protein product is CASSVQDREETQYF.

The V call is TRBV2, the J call TRBJ2-3, with D uncertain. Germline assignment: CDR1 SNHLY and CDR2 FYNNEI. Trimming removed 5 bases from V and 2 bases from J, with 2 bases in between. The CDR3 consists of 11 residues. DNA of the CDR3: TGTGCCAGCAGTCTCACAGATACGCAGTATTTT. As protein: CASSLTDTQYF. Complete variable domain (other parts from reference TRBV2 and TRBJ2-3): EPEVTQTPSHQVTQMGQEVILRCVPISNHLYFYWYRQILGQKVEFLVSFYNNEISEKSEIFDDQFSVERPDGSNFTLKIRSTKLEDSAMYFCASSLTDTQYFGPGTRLTVL.